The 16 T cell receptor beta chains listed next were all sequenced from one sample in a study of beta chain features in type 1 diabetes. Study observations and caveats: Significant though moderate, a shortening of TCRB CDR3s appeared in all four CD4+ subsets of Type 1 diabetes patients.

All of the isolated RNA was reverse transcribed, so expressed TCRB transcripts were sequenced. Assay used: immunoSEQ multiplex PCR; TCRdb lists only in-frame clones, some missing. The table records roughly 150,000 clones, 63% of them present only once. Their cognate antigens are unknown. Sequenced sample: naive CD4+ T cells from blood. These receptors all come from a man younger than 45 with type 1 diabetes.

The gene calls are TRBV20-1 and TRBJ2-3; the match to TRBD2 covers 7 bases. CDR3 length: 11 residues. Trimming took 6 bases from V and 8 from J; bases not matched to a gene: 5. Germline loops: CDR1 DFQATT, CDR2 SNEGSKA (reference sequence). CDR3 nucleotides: TGCAGTGCCCATTCGGGGGGTACGCAGTATTTT. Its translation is CSAHSGGTQYF.

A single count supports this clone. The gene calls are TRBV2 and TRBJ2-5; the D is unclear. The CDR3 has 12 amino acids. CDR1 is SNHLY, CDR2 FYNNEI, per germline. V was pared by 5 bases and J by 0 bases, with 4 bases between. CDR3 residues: CASSRNQETQYF. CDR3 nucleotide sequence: TGTGCCAGCAGTCGAAACCAAGAGACCCAGTACTTC.

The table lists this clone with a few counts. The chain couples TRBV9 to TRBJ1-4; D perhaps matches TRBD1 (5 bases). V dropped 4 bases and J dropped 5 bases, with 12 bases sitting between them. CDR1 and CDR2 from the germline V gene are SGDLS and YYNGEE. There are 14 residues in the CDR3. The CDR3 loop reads CASSPRTSNEKLFF. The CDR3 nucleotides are TGTGCCAGCAGCCCACGGACAAGCAATGAAAAACTGTTTTTT.

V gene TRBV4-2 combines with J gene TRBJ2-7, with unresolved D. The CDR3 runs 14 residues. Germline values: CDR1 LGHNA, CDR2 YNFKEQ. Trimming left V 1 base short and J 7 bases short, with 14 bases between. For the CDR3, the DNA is TGTGCCAGCAGCCAAGTTGCGGCGCTGGAGGAGCAGTACTTC. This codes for CASSQVAALEEQYF.

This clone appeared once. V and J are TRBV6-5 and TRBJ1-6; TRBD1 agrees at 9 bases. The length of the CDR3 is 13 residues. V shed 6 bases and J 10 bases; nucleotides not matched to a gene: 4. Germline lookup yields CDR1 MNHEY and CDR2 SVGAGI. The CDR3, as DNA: TGTGCCAGCAGGGGACAGGGCGAATCACCCCTCCACTTT. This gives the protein CASRGQGESPLHF.

The CDR3 DNA reads TGTGCCAGCAGCTTTCGGGGCCAGCCCCAGCATTTT. Its protein product is CASSFRGQPQHF. The chain is built from TRBV5-6 and TRBJ1-5, with a weak D call TRBD1 (5 bases). Germline lookup yields CDR1 SGHDT and CDR2 YYEEEE. Trimming cost V 2 bases and J 7 bases, with 7 bases left between them. The CDR3 has 12 amino acids. The whole variable domain, filled in from reference TRBV5-6 and TRBJ1-5, reads DAGVTQSPTHLIKTRGQQVTLRCSPKSGHDTVSWYQQALGQGPQFIFQYYEEEERQRGNFPDRFSGHQFPNYSSELNVNALLLGDSALYLCASSFRGQPQHFGDGTRLSIL.

CDR3 amino acids: CASRNSDRGRGYTF. In DNA form, the CDR3 reads TGTGCCAGTAGGAATTCGGACAGGGGGCGCGGCTACACCTTC. The chain carries TRBV19 and TRBJ1-2; 11 nucleotides agree with TRBD1. The CDR3 has 14 amino acids. Germline V CDR1 and CDR2: LNHDA, SQIVND (reference sequence). J lost 8 bases, V lost 6 bases, and 8 bases had no gene match.

The CDR3 nucleotides are TGTGCCATCAGTGGGACTAGCGGCAATGAGCAGTTCTTC. It codes for CAISGTSGNEQFF. The rearrangement joins TRBV10-3 to TRBJ2-1, with 10 bases fitting TRBD2. V shed 4 bases, J shed 6 bases, and the junction held 0 bases outside the gene matches. The CDR3 consists of 13 residues. CDR1 ENHRY and CDR2 SYGVKD come from the germline V gene.

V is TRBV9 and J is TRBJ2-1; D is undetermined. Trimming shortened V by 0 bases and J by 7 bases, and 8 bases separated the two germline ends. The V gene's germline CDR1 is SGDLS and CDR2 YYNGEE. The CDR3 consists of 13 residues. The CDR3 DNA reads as TGTGCCAGCAGCGTAGGATTGGAGAATGAGCAGTTCTTC. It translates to CASSVGLENEQFF.

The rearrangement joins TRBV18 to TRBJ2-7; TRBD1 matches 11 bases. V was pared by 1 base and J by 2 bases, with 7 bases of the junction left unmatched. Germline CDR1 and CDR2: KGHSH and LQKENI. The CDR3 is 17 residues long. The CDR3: CASSPQTGTGGTYEQYF. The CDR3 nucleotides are TGTGCCAGCTCACCACAAACAGGGACAGGGGGTACCTACGAGCAGTACTTC.

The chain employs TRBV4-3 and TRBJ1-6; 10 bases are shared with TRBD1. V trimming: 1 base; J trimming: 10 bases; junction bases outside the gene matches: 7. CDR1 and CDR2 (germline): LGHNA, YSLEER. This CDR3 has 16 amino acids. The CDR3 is CASSQVRDRGRSPLHF. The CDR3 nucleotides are TGCGCCAGCAGCCAAGTCCGGGACAGGGGAAGATCACCCCTCCACTTT.

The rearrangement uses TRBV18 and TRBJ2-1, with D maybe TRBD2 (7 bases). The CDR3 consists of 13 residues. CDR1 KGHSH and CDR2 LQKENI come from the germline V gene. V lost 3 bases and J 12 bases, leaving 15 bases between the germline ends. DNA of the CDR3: TGTGCCAGCTCACCCCCTGCGGGGGCTTGGCAGTTCTTC. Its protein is CASSPPAGAWQFF.

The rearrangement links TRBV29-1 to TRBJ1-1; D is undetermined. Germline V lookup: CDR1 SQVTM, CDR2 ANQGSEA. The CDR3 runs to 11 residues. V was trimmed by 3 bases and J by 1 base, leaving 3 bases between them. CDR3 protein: CSVETNTEAFF. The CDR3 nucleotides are TGCAGCGTTGAGACGAACACTGAAGCTTTCTTT. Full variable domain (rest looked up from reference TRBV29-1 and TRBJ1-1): SAVISQKPSRDICQRGTSLTIQCQVDSQVTMMFWYRQQPGQSLTLIATANQGSEATYESGFVIDKFPISRPNLTFSTLTVSNMSPEDSSIYLCSVETNTEAFFGQGTRLTVV.

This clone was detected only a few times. The CDR3 DNA follows: TGTGCCAGCAGCTCACGTAGTACGGGTCCCTACGAGCAGTACTTC. It codes for CASSSRSTGPYEQYF. This chain joins TRBV7-9 and TRBJ2-7; D is ambiguous. With 4 bases removed from V and 2 bases from J, the gap between germline ends came to 15 bases. The CDR3 sequence is 15 residues long. Germline V gene lookup returns CDR1 SEHNR and CDR2 FQNEAQ (reference sequence).

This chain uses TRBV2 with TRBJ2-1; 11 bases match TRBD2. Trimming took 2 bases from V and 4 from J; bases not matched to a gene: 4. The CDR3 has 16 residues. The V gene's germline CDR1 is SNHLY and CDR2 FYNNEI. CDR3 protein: CASSEPGLAAYNEQFF. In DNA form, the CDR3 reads TGTGCCAGCAGTGAACCGGGACTAGCGGCTTACAATGAGCAGTTCTTC.

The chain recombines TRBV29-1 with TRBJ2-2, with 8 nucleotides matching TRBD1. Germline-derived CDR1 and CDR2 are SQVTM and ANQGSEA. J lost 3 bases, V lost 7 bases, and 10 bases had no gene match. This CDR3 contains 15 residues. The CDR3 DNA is TGCAGCGCCCGCCCCGGGACAGGCTACACCGGGGAGCTGTTTTTT. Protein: CSARPGTGYTGELFF.